This T cell receptor beta chain is drawn from a study of CD4 T cells in relation to SARS-CoV-2 and coronaviruses. Study context: After about nine days of antigen culture, PBMC TCR beta CDR3s were sequenced.

Study conclusions and caveats: SARS-CoV-2-driven expansion was significantly weaker in crossreactive than monoreactive clones. Samples before the pandemic and after infection were not matched within any donor.

Before the COVID-19 pandemic, during about 2010-2018, CD4+ T cells were taken from unexposed donors. The cells were cultured for around ten days before CD4+ T cells were isolated. Some clones are missing from TCRdb's copy, which holds only in-frame ones; the method was immunoSEQ multiplex PCR. The repertoire holds some 21,000 clones, with over 65% as singletons. The germline V and J ends were trimmed by 5 bases and 7 bases, with 14 bases remaining between them. CDR3 length equals 14 residues. Germline CDR1 KGHDR, CDR2 SFDVKD. About this clone: What it binds is not known.

V is TRBV24-1 and J is TRBJ1-5; D call uncertain. Sequencing used CD4+ T cells from PBMCs, cultured in vitro. The receptor was derived from a human donor in good health. CDR3 bases: TGTGCCACCAGTGTTTCCCCAGGCGGACAGCCCCAGCATTTT. Translated: CATSVSPGGQPQHF.